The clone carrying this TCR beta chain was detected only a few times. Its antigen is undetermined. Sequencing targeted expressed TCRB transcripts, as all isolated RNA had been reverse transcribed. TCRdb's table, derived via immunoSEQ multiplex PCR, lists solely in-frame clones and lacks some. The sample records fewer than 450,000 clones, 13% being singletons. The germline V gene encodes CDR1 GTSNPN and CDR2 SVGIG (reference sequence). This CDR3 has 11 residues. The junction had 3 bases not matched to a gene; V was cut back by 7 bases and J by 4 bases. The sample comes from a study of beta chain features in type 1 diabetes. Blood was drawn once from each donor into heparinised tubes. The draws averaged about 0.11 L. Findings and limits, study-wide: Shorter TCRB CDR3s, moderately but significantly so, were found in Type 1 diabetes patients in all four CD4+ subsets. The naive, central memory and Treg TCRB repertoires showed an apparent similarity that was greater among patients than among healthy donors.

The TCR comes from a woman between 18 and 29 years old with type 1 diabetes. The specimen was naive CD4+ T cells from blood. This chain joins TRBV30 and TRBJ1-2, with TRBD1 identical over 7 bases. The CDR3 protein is CAFRDSYGYTF. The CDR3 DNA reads TGTGCCTTCCGGGACAGCTATGGCTACACCTTC.